Listed here are 23 T cell receptor beta chains from one sample, sequenced in a study of T cells in Graves' hyperthyroidism and ophthalmopathy. RNA transcripts served as the template for amplifying TCR beta CDR3 regions. HTBI primers were employed in a first-round RT-PCR of the TCR CDR3. Each CDR3 protein is one row after TCRdb ran MiXCR on the multiplex PCR reads. The sample includes some 250,000 distinct CDR3 sequences, more than 12% of them seen just once. Sequencing was done on a sample of blood. The receptors come from a middle-aged woman with Graves' hyperthyroidism that later progressed to Graves' ophthalmopathy.

This clonotype was seen repeatedly, ten times or more. J is TRBJ1-2 and V is TRBV27, with 9 bases that match TRBD1. The V gene end was trimmed by 8 bases and the J gene end by 6 bases; junction bases not matched to a gene: 10. The germline gives CDR1 MNHEY, CDR2 SMNVEV (reference sequence). The CDR3 has 14 amino acids. The CDR3 is CASGIYRQGDGYTF. DNA for the CDR3: TGTGCCAGCGGCATATACCGACAGGGGGATGGCTACACCTTC.

V is TRBV7-9 and J is TRBJ2-7; TRBD1 matches 7 bases. The CDR3 length is 14 residues. Trimming at V came to 5 bases and at J to 2 bases, leaving 6 bases not matched to a gene. Germline V gives CDR1 SEHNR, CDR2 FQNEAQ (reference sequence). The CDR3 loop is CASSAGTETYEQYF. CDR3 sequence (DNA): TGTGCCAGCAGCGCCGGGACAGAGACCTACGAGCAGTACTTC.

This clonotype appeared a few times. The V gene is TRBV20-1, the J gene TRBJ2-2; the match to TRBD1 covers 7 bases. The V gene end was trimmed by 6 bases and the J gene end by 2 bases; junction bases not matched to a gene: 9. The length of the CDR3 is 15 residues. Germline V gives CDR1 DFQATT, CDR2 SNEGSKA (reference sequence). DNA for the CDR3: TGCAGTGCACGTACGGGACAGCGTAACACCGGGGAGCTGTTTTTT. It codes for CSARTGQRNTGELFF.

Remarks on this clonotype: Since a much larger clone is just one base distant, this may be a read error. The chain couples TRBV7-2 to TRBJ2-7; 7 bases match TRBD2. This CDR3 has 13 residues. Germline V lookup: CDR1 SGHTA, CDR2 FQGNSA. The CDR3 loop reads CASSAGRGYERYF. CDR3 DNA sequence: TGTGCCAGCAGCGCTGGGAGGGGCTACGAGCGGTACTTC.

There are many counts of this clonotype. The chain is built from TRBV5-5 and TRBJ2-7; 7 bases align to TRBD1. This CDR3 comprises 13 residues. CDR1 SGHKS and CDR2 YYEKEE come from the germline V gene (reference sequence). The V gene end was trimmed by 2 bases and the J gene end by 4 bases; junction bases not matched to a gene: 3. The CDR3 protein is CASSFGTAYEQYF. Here the CDR3 DNA reads TGTGCCAGCAGCTTTGGGACAGCTTACGAGCAGTACTTC.

In this sample, this clonotype turned up a few times. The chain recombines TRBV4-1 with TRBJ2-4, with D maybe TRBD2 (5 bases). With 0 bases removed from V and 7 bases from J, the gap between germline ends came to 16 bases. Germline V gene data show CDR1 as MGHRA and CDR2 as YSYEKL. The CDR3 totals 16 residues. The CDR3 here is CASSQDRDPPLNIQYF. Here the CDR3 DNA reads TGCGCCAGCAGCCAAGATCGGGATCCCCCCCTCAACATTCAGTACTTC.

The genes are TRBV6-1 and TRBJ2-7, with 7 bases fitting TRBD2. Trimming took 2 bases from V and 2 from J; bases not matched to a gene: 6. In germline, CDR1 is MNHNS, CDR2 SASEGT. There are 15 residues in the CDR3. CDR3 protein: CASSERGGRAYEQYF. CDR3 DNA: TGTGCCAGCAGTGAAAGGGGCGGGAGAGCCTACGAGCAGTACTTC.

The chain recombines TRBV7-6 with TRBJ2-5, with 9 bases matching TRBD1. Germline values: CDR1 SGHVS, CDR2 FNYEAQ. V gave up 4 bases and J gave up 5 bases; unmatched junction bases: 5. The CDR3 length is 14 residues. The CDR3 loop reads CASSSPTGGETQYF. CDR3 DNA: TGTGCCAGCAGCTCACCGACAGGGGGTGAGACCCAGTACTTC.

In its sample, this clonotype was seen many times. The chain carries TRBV6-1 and TRBJ2-2; possibly TRBD1 for D (6 bases). The CDR3 has 16 residues. The germline gives CDR1 MNHNS, CDR2 SASEGT. V lost 4 bases to trimming and J lost 2 bases, with 14 bases between them. For the CDR3, the DNA is TGTGCCAGCAGTGTGGGACATACTCCCAACACCGGGGAGCTGTTTTTT. Encoded protein: CASSVGHTPNTGELFF.

The chain joins TRBV28 to TRBJ2-7; perhaps TRBD1 as D (7 bases). Germline V lookup: CDR1 MDHEN, CDR2 SYDVKM. CDR3 length: 14 residues. V was pared by 6 bases and J by 2 bases, with 14 bases between. The CDR3 DNA reads TGTGCCAGCAGGCGGGACAGTCCTCCCTACGAGCAGTACTTC. It encodes CASRRDSPPYEQYF.

This clonotype appeared a single time. This chain connects TRBV3-1 to TRBJ2-1; 9 bases line up with TRBD2. The germline V gene encodes CDR1 LGHDT and CDR2 YNNKEL (reference sequence). The CDR3 contains 15 residues. V gave up 1 base and J gave up 16 bases; unmatched junction bases: 14. CDR3 protein: CASSQGITSGQGGFF. CDR3 sequence (DNA): TGTGCCAGCAGCCAAGGTATAACTAGCGGGCAGGGGGGATTCTTC.

This clonotype was observed many times. V and J are TRBV3-1 and TRBJ2-7, with a weak D call TRBD2 (6 bases). V lost 0 bases to trimming and J lost 0 bases, with 9 bases between them. This CDR3 is built from 15 residues. Germline-derived CDR1 and CDR2 are LGHDT and YNNKEL (reference sequence). CDR3 in amino acids: CASSQEGLSSYEQYF. The CDR3 DNA follows: TGTGCCAGCAGCCAAGAGGGACTGAGCTCCTACGAGCAGTACTTC.

The chain is built from TRBV30 and TRBJ2-2, with 8 bases fitting TRBD2. J was trimmed by 3 bases and V by 4 bases; bases with no gene match: 10. Germline-derived CDR1 and CDR2 are GTSNPN and SVGIG (reference sequence). This CDR3 is built from 16 residues. CDR3 region: CAWIPPWRGDTGELFF. The CDR3 DNA reads TGTGCCTGGATACCCCCCTGGCGGGGGGACACCGGGGAGCTGTTTTTT. Based on the CDR3 plus reference TRBV30 and TRBJ2-2, the full variable domain is SQTIHQWPATLVQPVGSPLSLECTVEGTSNPNLYWYRQAAGRGLQLLFYSVGIGQISSEVPQNLSASRPQDRQFILSSKKLLLSDSGFYLCAWIPPWRGDTGELFFGEGSRLTVL.

There are many counts of this clonotype. V gene TRBV20-1 combines with J gene TRBJ2-7; 13 nucleotides agree with TRBD2. The CDR3 has 15 residues. Germline V CDR1 and CDR2: DFQATT, SNEGSKA (reference sequence). The junction had 8 bases not matched to a gene; V was cut back by 5 bases and J by 4 bases. The CDR3 protein is CSAARLAGGTYEQYF. The CDR3 region has the DNA TGCAGTGCTGCTAGACTAGCGGGAGGAACATACGAGCAGTACTTC.

This clonotype was detected ten times or more. The gene calls are TRBV27 and TRBJ2-1; D is tentatively TRBD1 or TRBD2 (5 bases each). Deletions cut 1 base from V and 8 bases from J, with 9 bases between. Germline V gene sequence: CDR1 MNHEY, CDR2 SMNVEV (reference sequence). CDR3 length: 13 residues. DNA for the CDR3: TGTGCCAGCAGTTTATTTAGGGGAGATGAGCAGTTCTTC. As protein: CASSLFRGDEQFF.

This clonotype occurred many times. The V gene is TRBV6-1, the J gene TRBJ1-5, with unresolved D. This CDR3 spans 14 amino acids. Germline V gene sequence: CDR1 MNHNS, CDR2 SASEGT. V was shortened by 2 bases and J by 9 bases, with 14 bases between the two germline ends. Here the CDR3 DNA reads TGTGCCAGCAGTGAACTGACCGGTCGGGCGCCCCAGCATTTT. Amino acid sequence: CASSELTGRAPQHF.

This clonotype appeared many times. This chain connects TRBV19 to TRBJ2-1; D uncertain. CDR1 is LNHDA, CDR2 SQIVND, per germline (reference sequence). The V end was cut by 1 base, the J end by 8 bases, with 12 bases between. This CDR3 is 14 amino acids long. CDR3 coding DNA: TGTGCCAGTAGTATAGGAGGAGTTCTCCATGAGCAGTTCTTC. It codes for CASSIGGVLHEQFF.

Regarding this clonotype: This could be a read error, since a much larger clone is one nucleotide away. The chain uses TRBV20-1 and TRBJ1-1; TRBD1 matches at 8 bases. The germline CDR1 and CDR2 sequences are DFQATT and SNEGSKA (reference sequence). After removal of 1 base from V and 4 bases from J, the junction contained 8 bases not matched to a gene. The CDR3 spans 15 residues. CDR3 in DNA: TGCAGTGCTAGAGTACCGGACAGGGACAGCACTGAAGCTTTCTTT. Its protein product is CSARVPDRDSTEAFF.

On this clonotype: Being one base from a much bigger clone, this may be a read error. This chain links TRBV20-1 with TRBJ2-3, with D uncertain. There are 12 residues in the CDR3. Germline values: CDR1 DFQATT, CDR2 SNEGSKA (reference sequence). V lost 1 base and J 2 bases, leaving 4 bases between the germline ends. The CDR3 loop is CSARGATDTQYF. DNA of the CDR3: TGCAGTGCTAGAGGAGCCACAGATACGCAGTATTTT.

This clonotype was counted at least ten times. V usage is TRBV5-1 and J usage is TRBJ2-3, with a tentative D call TRBD2 (6 bases). This CDR3 comprises 13 residues. V lost 0 bases to trimming and J lost 4 bases, with 6 bases between them. Germline V gives CDR1 SGHRS, CDR2 YFSETQ. CDR3 residues: CASSLAGADTQYF. The CDR3 nucleotides read TGCGCCAGCAGCTTGGCGGGAGCAGATACGCAGTATTTT.

This clonotype was detected many times. V is TRBV11-2 and J is TRBJ1-4, with D unresolved. The germline CDR1 and CDR2 sequences are SGHAT and FQNNGV. The V gene lost 3 bases and the J gene lost 7 bases, with 21 bases spanning the gap. This CDR3 contains 17 residues. The CDR3, as DNA: TGTGCCAGCAGCTTCAACCTAAGACGGGCGGCAGCTGAAAAACTGTTTTTT. Translation gives CASSFNLRRAAAEKLFF. Full variable domain (missing parts from reference TRBV11-2 and TRBJ1-4): EAGVAQSPRYKIIEKRQSVAFWCNPISGHATLYWYQQILGQGPKLLIQFQNNGVVDDSQLPKDRFSAERLKGVDSTLKIQPAKLEDSAVYLCASSFNLRRAAAEKLFFGSGTQLSVL.

This clonotype occurred many times. The chain joins TRBV20-1 to TRBJ1-2; maybe TRBD1 (6 bases). V lost 3 bases and J lost 3, with 17 bases in between. The CDR3 has 15 residues. Germline V gives CDR1 DFQATT, CDR2 SNEGSKA (reference sequence). CDR3 sequence: CSASDGGASYYGYTF. The CDR3 region has the DNA TGCAGTGCTAGTGATGGGGGGGCAAGTTACTATGGCTACACCTTC.

The rearrangement links TRBV2 to TRBJ1-1; 9 nucleotides line up with TRBD1. Trimming at V came to 6 bases and at J to 6 bases, leaving 14 bases not matched to a gene. Germline V CDR1 and CDR2: SNHLY, FYNNEI. This CDR3 region has 16 residues. The CDR3 protein is CASRSTGTGIFAEAFF. CDR3 bases: TGTGCCAGCAGAAGCACCGGGACAGGGATTTTCGCTGAAGCTTTCTTT.